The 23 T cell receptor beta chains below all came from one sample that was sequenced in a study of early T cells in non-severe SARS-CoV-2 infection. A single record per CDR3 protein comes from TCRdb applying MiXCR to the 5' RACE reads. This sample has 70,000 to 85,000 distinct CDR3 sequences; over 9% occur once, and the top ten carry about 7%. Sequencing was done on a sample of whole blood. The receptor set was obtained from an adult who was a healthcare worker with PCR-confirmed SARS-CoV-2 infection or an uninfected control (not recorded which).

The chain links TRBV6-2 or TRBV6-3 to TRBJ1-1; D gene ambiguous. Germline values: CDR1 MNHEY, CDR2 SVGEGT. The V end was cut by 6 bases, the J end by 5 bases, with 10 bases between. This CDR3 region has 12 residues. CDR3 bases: TGTGCCAGCAGGCCCGGTGGAACTGAAGCTTTCTTT. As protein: CASRPGGTEAFF.

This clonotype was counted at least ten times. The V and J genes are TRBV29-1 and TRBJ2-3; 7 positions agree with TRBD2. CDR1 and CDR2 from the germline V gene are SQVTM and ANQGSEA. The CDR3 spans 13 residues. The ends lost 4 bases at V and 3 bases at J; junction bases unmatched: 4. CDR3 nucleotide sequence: TGCAGCGTTGGCGGGAGAGGAACAGATACGCAGTATTTT. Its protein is CSVGGRGTDTQYF.

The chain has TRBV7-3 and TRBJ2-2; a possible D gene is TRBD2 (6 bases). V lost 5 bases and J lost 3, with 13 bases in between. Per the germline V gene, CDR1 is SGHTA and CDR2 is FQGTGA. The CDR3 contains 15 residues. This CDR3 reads CASSPQRAHTGELFF. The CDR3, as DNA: TGTGCCAGCAGCCCCCAGCGGGCCCACACCGGGGAGCTGTTTTTT.

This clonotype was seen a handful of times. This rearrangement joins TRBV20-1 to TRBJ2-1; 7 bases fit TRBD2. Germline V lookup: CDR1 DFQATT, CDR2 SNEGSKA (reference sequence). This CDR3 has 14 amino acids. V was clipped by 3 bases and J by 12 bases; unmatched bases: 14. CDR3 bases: TGCAGTGCTAGTCCCCGCGTAGAAGCGGGACGGCAGTTCTTC. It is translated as CSASPRVEAGRQFF.

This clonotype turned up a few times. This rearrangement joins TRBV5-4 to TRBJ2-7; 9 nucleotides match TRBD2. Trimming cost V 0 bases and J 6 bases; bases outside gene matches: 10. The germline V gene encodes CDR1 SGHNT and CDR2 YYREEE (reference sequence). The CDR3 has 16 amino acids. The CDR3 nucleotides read TGTGCCAGCAGCTTGGAACGGGCGGGAGGGCCGGCCGAGCAGTACTTC. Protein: CASSLERAGGPAEQYF.

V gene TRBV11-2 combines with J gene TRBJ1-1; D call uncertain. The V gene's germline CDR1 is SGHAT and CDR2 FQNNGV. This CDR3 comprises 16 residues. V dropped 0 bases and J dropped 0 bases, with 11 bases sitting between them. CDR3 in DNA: TGTGCCAGCAGCTTAGATTATAGGGCCCTGAACACTGAAGCTTTCTTT. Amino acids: CASSLDYRALNTEAFF. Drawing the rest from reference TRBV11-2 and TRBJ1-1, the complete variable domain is EAGVAQSPRYKIIEKRQSVAFWCNPISGHATLYWYQQILGQGPKLLIQFQNNGVVDDSQLPKDRFSAERLKGVDSTLKIQPAKLEDSAVYLCASSLDYRALNTEAFFGQGTRLTVV.

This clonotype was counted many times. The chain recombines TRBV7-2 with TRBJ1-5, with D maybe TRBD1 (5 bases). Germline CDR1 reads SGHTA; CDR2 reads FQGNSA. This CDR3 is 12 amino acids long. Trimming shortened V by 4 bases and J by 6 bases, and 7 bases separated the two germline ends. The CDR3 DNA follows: TGTGCCAGCAGCTCTCAGGGTCAGCCCCAGCATTTT. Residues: CASSSQGQPQHF.

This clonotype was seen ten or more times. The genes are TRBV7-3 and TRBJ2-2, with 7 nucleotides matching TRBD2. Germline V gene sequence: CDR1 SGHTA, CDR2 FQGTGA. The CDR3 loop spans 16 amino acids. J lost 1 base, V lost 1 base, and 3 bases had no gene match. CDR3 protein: CASSLSPSGNTGELFF. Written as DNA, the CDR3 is TGTGCCAGCAGCTTAAGCCCTAGCGGGAACACCGGGGAGCTGTTTTTT.

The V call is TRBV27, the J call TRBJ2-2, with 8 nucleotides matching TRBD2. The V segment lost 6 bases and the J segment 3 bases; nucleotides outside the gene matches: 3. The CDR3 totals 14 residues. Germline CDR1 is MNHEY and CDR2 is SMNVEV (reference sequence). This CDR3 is CASRRTSYTGELFF. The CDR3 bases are TGTGCCAGCAGAAGGACTAGCTACACCGGGGAGCTGTTTTTT.

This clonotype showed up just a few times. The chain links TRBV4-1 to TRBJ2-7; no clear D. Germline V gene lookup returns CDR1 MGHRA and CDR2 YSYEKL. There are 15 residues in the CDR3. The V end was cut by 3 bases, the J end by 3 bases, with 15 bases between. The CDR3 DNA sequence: TGCGCCAGCAGCCACTCACGATCCCCAGGCTACGAGCAGTACTTC. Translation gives CASSHSRSPGYEQYF.

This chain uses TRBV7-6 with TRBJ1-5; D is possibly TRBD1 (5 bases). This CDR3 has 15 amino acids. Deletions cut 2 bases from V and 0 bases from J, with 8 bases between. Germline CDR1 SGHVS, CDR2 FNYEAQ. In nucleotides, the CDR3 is TGTGCCAGCAGCTTACGTGGGGGTAGCAATCAGCCCCAGCATTTT. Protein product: CASSLRGGSNQPQHF. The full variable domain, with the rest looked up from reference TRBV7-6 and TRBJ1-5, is GAGVSQSPRYKVTKRGQDVALRCDPISGHVSLYWYRQALGQGPEFLTYFNYEAQQDKSGLPNDRFSAERPEGSISTLTIQRTEQRDSAMYRCASSLRGGSNQPQHFGDGTRLSIL.

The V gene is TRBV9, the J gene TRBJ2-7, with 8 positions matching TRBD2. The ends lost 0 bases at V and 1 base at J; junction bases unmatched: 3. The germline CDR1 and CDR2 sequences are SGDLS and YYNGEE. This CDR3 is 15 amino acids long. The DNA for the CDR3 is TGTGCCAGCAGCGTAGCGGGGGGGCCTTCCTACGAGCAGTACTTC. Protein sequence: CASSVAGGPSYEQYF. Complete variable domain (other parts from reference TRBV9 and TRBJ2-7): DSGVTQTPKHLITATGQRVTLRCSPRSGDLSVYWYQQSLDQGLQFLIQYYNGEERAKGNILERFSAQQFPDLHSELNLSSLELGDSALYFCASSVAGGPSYEQYFGPGTRLTVT.

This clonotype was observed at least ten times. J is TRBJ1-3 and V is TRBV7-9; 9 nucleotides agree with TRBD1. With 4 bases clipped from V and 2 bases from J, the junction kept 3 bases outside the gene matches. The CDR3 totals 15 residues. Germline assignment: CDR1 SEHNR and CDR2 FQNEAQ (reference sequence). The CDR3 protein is CASSWGQGTGNTIYF. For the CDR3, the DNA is TGTGCCAGCAGCTGGGGACAGGGCACTGGAAACACCATATATTTT. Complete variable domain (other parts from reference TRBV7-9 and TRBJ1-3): DTGVSQNPRHKITKRGQNVTFRCDPISEHNRLYWYRQTLGQGPEFLTYFQNEAQLEKSRLLSDRFSAERPKGSFSTLEIQRTEQGDSAMYLCASSWGQGTGNTIYFGEGSWLTVV.

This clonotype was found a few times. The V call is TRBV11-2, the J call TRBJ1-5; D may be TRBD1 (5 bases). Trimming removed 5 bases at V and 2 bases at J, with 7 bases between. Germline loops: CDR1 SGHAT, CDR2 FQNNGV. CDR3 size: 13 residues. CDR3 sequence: CASSTQGNQPQHF. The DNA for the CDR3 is TGTGCCAGCAGCACACAGGGCAATCAGCCCCAGCATTTT.

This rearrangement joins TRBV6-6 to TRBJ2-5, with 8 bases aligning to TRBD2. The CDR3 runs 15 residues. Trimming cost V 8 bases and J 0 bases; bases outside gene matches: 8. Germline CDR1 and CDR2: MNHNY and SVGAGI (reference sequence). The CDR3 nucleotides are TGTGCCAGCGTCTCCGCTAGCGGGTACCAAGAGACCCAGTACTTC. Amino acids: CASVSASGYQETQYF.

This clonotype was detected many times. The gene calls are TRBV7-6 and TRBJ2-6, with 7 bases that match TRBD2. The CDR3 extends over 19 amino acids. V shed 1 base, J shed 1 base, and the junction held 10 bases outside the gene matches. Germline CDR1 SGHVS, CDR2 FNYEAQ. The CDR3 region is CASSLDRAGVGSGANVLTF. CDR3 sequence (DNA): TGTGCCAGCAGCTTAGATCGCGCGGGAGTGGGGTCTGGGGCCAACGTCCTGACTTTC.

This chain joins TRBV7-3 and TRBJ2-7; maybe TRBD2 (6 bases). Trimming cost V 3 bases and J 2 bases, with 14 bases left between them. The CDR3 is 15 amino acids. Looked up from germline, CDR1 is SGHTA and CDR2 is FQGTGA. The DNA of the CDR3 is TGTGCCAGCAGCTTCGTGGCGGGACCTCCCTACGAGCAGTACTTC. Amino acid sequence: CASSFVAGPPYEQYF.

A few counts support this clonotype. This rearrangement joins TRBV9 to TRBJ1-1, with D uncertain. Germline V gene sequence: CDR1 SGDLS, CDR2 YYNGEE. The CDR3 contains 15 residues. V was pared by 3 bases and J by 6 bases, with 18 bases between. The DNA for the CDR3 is TGTGCCAGCAGCGGGGAGGGAATCCTGGCTTCTGAAGCTTTCTTT. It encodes CASSGEGILASEAFF.

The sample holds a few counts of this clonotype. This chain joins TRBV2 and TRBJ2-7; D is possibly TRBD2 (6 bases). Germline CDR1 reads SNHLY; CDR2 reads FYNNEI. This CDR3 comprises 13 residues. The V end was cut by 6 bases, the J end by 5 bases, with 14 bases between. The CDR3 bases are TGTGCCAGCAGCCCTAGGGGACTGGACGAGCAGTACTTC. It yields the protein CASSPRGLDEQYF.

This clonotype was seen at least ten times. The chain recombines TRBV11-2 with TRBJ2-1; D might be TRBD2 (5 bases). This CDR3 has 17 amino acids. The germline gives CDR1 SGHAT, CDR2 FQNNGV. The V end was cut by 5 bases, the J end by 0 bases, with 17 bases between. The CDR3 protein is CASSPFLARSSYNEQFF. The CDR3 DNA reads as TGTGCCAGCAGCCCCTTTCTAGCTCGTAGCTCCTACAATGAGCAGTTCTTC.

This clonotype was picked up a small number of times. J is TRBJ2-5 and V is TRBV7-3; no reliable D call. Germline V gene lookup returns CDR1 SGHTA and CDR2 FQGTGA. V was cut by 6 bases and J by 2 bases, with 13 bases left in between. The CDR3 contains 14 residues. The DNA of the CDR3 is TGTGCCAGCAGTCTAGGGATGGCGCAAGAGACCCAGTACTTC. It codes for CASSLGMAQETQYF. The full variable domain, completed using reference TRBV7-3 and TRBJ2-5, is GAGVSQTPSNKVTEKGKYVELRCDPISGHTALYWYRQSLGQGPEFLIYFQGTGAADDSGLPNDRFFAVRPEGSVSTLKIQRTERGDSAVYLCASSLGMAQETQYFGPGTRLLVL.

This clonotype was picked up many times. The CDR3 DNA follows: TGTGCCAGCAGCCCTCAGTCCCGAAACACCATATATTTT. Translating gives CASSPQSRNTIYF. This chain uses TRBV6-6 with TRBJ1-3; D not certain. V lost 6 bases and J lost 5, with 11 bases in between. Germline CDR1 reads MNHNY; CDR2 reads SVGAGI (reference sequence). The CDR3 totals 13 residues.

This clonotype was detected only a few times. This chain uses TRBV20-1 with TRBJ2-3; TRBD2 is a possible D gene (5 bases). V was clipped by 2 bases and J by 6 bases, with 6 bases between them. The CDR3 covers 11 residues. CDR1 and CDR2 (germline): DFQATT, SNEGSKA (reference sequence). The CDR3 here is CSARTGDTQYF. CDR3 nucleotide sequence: TGCAGTGCTAGAACGGGGGATACGCAGTATTTT.